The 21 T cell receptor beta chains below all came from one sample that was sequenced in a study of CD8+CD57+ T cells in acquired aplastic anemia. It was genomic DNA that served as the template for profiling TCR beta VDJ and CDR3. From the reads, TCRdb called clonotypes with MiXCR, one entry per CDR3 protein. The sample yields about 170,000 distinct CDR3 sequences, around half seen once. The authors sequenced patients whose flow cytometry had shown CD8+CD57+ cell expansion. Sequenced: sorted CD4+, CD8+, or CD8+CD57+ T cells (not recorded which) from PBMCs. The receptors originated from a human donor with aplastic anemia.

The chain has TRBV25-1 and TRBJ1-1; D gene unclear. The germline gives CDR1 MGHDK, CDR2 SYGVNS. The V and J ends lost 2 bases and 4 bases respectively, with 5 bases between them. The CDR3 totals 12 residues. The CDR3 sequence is CASSEGITEAFF. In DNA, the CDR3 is TGTGCCAGCAGTGAAGGGATCACTGAAGCTTTCTTT.

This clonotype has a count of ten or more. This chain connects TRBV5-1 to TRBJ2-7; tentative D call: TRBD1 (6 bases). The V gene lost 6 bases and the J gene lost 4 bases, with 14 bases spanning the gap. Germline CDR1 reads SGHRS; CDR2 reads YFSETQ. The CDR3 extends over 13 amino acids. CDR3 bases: TGCGCCAGCAAGCGACAGGCATCGTACGAGCAGTACTTC. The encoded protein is CASKRQASYEQYF.

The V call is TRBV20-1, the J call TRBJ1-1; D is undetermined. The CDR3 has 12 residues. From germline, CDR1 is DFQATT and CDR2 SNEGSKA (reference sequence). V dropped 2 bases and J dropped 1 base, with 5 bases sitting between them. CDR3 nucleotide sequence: TGCAGTGCTAGACCCCAGAACACTGAAGCTTTCTTT. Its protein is CSARPQNTEAFF.

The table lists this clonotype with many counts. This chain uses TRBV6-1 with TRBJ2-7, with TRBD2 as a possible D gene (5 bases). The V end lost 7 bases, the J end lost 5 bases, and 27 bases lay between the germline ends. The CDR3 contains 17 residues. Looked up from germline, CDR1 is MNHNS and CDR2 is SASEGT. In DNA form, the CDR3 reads TGTGCCAGCAACCCGGCCCCCCGGCGGGTCCTTGTCCACGAGCAGTACTTC. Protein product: CASNPAPRRVLVHEQYF.

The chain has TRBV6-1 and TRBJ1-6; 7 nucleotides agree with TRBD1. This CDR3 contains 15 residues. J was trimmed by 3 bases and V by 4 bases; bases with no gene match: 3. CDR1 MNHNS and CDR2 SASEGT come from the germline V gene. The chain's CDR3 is CASSGGTVYNSPLHF. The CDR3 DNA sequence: TGTGCCAGCAGTGGCGGGACAGTCTATAATTCACCCCTCCACTTT.

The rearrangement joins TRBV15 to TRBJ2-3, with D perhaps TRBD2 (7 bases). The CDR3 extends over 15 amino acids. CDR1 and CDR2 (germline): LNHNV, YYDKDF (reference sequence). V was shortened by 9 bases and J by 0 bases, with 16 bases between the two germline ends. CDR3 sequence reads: CATGYRGGSTDTQYF. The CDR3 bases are TGTGCCACAGGTTATCGCGGGGGCAGCACAGATACGCAGTATTTT.

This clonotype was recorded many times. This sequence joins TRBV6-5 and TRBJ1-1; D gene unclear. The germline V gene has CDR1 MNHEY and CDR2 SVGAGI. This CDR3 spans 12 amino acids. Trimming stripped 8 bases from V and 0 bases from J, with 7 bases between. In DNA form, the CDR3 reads TGTGCCAGCGAAGCGGTGAACACTGAAGCTTTCTTT. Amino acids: CASEAVNTEAFF.

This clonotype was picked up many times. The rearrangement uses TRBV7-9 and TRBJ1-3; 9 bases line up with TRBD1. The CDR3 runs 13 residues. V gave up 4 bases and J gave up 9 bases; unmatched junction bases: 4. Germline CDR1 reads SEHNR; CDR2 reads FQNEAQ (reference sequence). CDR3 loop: CASSWDRASTIYF. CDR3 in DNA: TGTGCCAGCAGCTGGGACAGGGCGAGCACCATATATTTT.

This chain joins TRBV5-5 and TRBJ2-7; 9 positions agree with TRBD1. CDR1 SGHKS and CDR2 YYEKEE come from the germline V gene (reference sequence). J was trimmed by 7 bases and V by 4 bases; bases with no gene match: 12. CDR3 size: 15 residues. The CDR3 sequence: CASSQPGTGGDEQYF. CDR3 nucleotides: TGTGCCAGCAGCCAACCCGGAACAGGGGGCGATGAGCAGTACTTC.

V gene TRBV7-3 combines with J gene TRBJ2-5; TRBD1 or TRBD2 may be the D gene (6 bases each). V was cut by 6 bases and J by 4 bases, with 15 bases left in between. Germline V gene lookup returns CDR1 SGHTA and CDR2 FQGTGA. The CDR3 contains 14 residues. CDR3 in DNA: TGTGCCAGCAGTCGCAGATCGGGGGCAGAGACCCAGTACTTC. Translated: CASSRRSGAETQYF.

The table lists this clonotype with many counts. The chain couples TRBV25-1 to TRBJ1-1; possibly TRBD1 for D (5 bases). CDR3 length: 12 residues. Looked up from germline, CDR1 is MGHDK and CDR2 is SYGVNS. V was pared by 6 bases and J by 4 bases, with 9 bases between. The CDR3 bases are TGTGCCAGCAGGGGGGTAGGCACTGAAGCTTTCTTT. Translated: CASRGVGTEAFF.

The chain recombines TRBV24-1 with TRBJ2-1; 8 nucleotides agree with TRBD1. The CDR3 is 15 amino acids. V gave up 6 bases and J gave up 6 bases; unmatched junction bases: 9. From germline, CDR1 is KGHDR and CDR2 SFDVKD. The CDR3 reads CATSKTGTGLNEQFF. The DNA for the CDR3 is TGTGCCACCAGTAAAACCGGGACAGGACTCAATGAGCAGTTCTTC.

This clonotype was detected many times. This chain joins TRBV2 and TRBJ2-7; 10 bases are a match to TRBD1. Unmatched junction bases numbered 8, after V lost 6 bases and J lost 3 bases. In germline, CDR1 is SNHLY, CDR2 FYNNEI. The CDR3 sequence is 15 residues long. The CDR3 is CASSPTGGKDYEQYF. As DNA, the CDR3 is TGTGCCAGCAGCCCGACAGGGGGCAAAGACTACGAGCAGTACTTC.

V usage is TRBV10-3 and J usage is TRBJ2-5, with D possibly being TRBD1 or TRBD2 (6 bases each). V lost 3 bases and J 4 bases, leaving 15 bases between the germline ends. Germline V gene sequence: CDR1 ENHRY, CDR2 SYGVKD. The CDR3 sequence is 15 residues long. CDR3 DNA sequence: TGTGCCATCAGTGATCGAGGGGGGCGGGGAGAGACCCAGTACTTC. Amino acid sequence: CAISDRGGRGETQYF.

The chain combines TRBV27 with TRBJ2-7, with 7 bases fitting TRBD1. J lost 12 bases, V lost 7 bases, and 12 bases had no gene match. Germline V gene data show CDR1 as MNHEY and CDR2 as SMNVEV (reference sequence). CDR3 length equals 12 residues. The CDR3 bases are TGTGCCAGCATGCAGGGGGTACTTGGACTGTACTTC. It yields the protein CASMQGVLGLYF.

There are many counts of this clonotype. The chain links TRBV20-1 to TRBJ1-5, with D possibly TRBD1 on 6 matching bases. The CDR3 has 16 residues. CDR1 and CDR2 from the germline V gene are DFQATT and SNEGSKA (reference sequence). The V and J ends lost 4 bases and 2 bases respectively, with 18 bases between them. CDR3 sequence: CSAILGGGGGNQPQHF. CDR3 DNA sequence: TGCAGTGCTATCCTAGGGGGAGGCGGCGGCAATCAGCCCCAGCATTTT.

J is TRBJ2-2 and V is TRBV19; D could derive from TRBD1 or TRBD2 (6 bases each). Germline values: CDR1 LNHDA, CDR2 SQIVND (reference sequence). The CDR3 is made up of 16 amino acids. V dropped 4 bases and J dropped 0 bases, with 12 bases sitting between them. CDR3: CASSNPGASNTGELFF. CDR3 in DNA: TGTGCCAGTAGTAACCCGGGGGCCTCGAACACCGGGGAGCTGTTTTTT.

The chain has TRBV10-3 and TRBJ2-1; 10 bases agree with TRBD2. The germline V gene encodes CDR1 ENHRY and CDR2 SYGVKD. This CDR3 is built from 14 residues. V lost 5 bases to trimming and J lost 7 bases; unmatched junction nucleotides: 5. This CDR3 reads CAISKREGQNEQFF. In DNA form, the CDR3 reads TGTGCCATCAGTAAGCGGGAGGGCCAGAATGAGCAGTTCTTC.

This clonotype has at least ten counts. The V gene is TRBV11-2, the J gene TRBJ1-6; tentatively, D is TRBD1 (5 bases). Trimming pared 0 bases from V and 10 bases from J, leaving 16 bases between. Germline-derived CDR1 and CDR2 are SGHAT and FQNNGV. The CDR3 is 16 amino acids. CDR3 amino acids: CASSLEGVGGGSPLHF. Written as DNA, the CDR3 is TGTGCCAGCAGCTTAGAGGGTGTTGGGGGGGGGTCACCCCTCCACTTT.

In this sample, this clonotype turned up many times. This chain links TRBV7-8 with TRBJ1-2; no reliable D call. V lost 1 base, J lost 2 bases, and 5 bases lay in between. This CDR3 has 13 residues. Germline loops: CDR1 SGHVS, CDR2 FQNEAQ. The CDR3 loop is CASSLGQNYGYTF. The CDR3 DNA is TGTGCCAGCAGCTTAGGGCAGAACTATGGCTACACCTTC.

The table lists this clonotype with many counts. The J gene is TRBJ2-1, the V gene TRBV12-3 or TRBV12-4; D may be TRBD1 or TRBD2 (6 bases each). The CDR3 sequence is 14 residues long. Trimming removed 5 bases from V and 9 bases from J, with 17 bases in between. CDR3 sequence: CASSREGGLGEQFF. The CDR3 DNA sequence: TGTGCCAGCAGTCGTGAGGGGGGATTGGGTGAGCAGTTCTTC.